The 18 T cell receptor beta chains in this list originate from one sample, sequenced in a study of cytomegalovirus exposure and HLA in healthy donors. A multiplex PCR was run with 60 Vbeta primers and 13 Jbeta primers. Assay used: immunoSEQ multiplex PCR; TCRdb lists only in-frame clones, some missing. In all, the sample yields 50,000 to 60,000 clones. Sample: PBMCs. These receptors were taken from a male donor in good health and CMV-seronegative.

CDR3 nucleotide sequence: TGTGCCAGCAGCGGGGGACAGTCCTCCTACGAGCAGTACTTC. Translating gives CASSGGQSSYEQYF. This chain uses TRBV28 with TRBJ2-7; D possibly corresponds to TRBD1 (7 bases). The CDR3 is made up of 14 amino acids. Deletions cut 6 bases from V and 0 bases from J, with 12 bases between. Per germline, CDR1 MDHEN and CDR2 SYDVKM.

The chain carries TRBV7-9 and TRBJ2-5, with D possibly being TRBD2 (5 bases). The V gene's germline CDR1 is SEHNR and CDR2 FQNEAQ (reference sequence). The CDR3 contains 19 residues. V lost 1 base and J 0 bases, leaving 21 bases between the germline ends. CDR3 nucleotides: TGTGCCAGCAGCTTAGTCGGGATCTCACGAACCGGGAACCAAGAGACCCAGTACTTC. Translating it yields CASSLVGISRTGNQETQYF.

This chain links TRBV2 with TRBJ1-2, with 7 nucleotides matching TRBD1. This CDR3 is 13 amino acids long. V shed 9 bases and J 8 bases; nucleotides not matched to a gene: 12. Germline loops: CDR1 SNHLY, CDR2 FYNNEI. This CDR3 reads CASTQQGFTGYTF. DNA of the CDR3: TGTGCCAGTACACAACAGGGGTTTACAGGCTACACCTTC. Full variable domain (rest looked up from reference TRBV2 and TRBJ1-2): EPEVTQTPSHQVTQMGQEVILRCVPISNHLYFYWYRQILGQKVEFLVSFYNNEISEKSEIFDDQFSVERPDGSNFTLKIRSTKLEDSAMYFCASTQQGFTGYTFGSGTRLTVV.

The rearrangement uses TRBV4-3 and TRBJ2-5; TRBD2 aligns across 12 bases. The length of the CDR3 is 19 residues. Germline CDR1 and CDR2: LGHNA and YSLEER. Unmatched junction bases numbered 8, after V lost 0 bases and J lost 0 bases. The CDR3 sequence: CASSQDRTSGRLYQETQYF. CDR3 DNA: TGCGCCAGCAGCCAAGATAGAACTAGCGGGAGGTTGTACCAAGAGACCCAGTACTTC.

V gene TRBV25-1 combines with J gene TRBJ1-5, with D possibly TRBD1 on 5 matching bases. CDR3 length equals 14 residues. Germline V gene lookup returns CDR1 MGHDK and CDR2 SYGVNS. Trimming removed 3 bases from V and 4 bases from J, with 10 bases in between. This CDR3 reads CASSDTGINQPQHF. The CDR3 nucleotides read TGTGCCAGCAGTGATACAGGAATTAATCAGCCCCAGCATTTT.

J is TRBJ2-7 and V is TRBV28; 13 nucleotides align to TRBD2. CDR1 MDHEN and CDR2 SYDVKM come from the germline V gene. The CDR3 is made up of 15 amino acids. Germline trimming cut 7 bases from V and 2 bases from J; bases unmatched to any gene: 5. CDR3 amino acids: CASTAGLAGPYEQYF. The CDR3 bases are TGTGCCAGCACCGCGGGACTAGCGGGACCCTACGAGCAGTACTTC.

V gene TRBV18 combines with J gene TRBJ2-5; 8 bases line up with TRBD2. This CDR3 spans 14 amino acids. Looked up from germline, CDR1 is KGHSH and CDR2 is LQKENI. Losses at the gene ends were 4 bases for V and 2 bases for J; bases not matched to a gene: 3. The CDR3 region is CASSQAGVQETQYF. CDR3 bases: TGTGCCAGCTCACAAGCGGGGGTTCAAGAGACCCAGTACTTC.

The gene calls are TRBV28 and TRBJ1-6, with 8 positions matching TRBD1. In germline, CDR1 is MDHEN, CDR2 SYDVKM. Unmatched junction bases numbered 7, after V lost 8 bases and J lost 10 bases. The CDR3 is 13 residues long. CDR3 region: CASRTGSGSPLHF. The CDR3 coding sequence is TGTGCCAGCCGGACAGGGTCCGGGTCACCCCTCCACTTT.

The V and J genes are TRBV6-6 and TRBJ1-2; TRBD1 matches at 10 bases. CDR1 is MNHNY, CDR2 SVGAGI, per germline (reference sequence). The CDR3 is 14 amino acids. With 5 bases clipped from V and 2 bases from J, the junction kept 2 bases outside the gene matches. CDR3 sequence reads: CASSTGQGNYGYTF. CDR3 nucleotides: TGTGCCAGCAGTACGGGACAGGGGAACTATGGCTACACCTTC.

The gene calls are TRBV7-8 and TRBJ2-5; the match to TRBD2 covers 8 bases. The J call may be faulty, since TRBJ2-7 better matches the DNA end. Germline V gene lookup returns CDR1 SGHVS and CDR2 FQNEAQ. This CDR3 comprises 15 residues. The CDR3 spells CASSLRSGRGYEQYF. The DNA for the CDR3 is TGTGCCAGCAGCTTGCGGAGCGGGAGAGGCTACGAGCAGTACTTC.

V gene TRBV27 combines with J gene TRBJ1-2, with D possibly matching TRBD1 (6 bases). Looked up from germline, CDR1 is MNHEY and CDR2 is SMNVEV (reference sequence). There are 14 residues in the CDR3. The ends were cut back, 5 bases at V and 8 bases at J, with 18 bases in the middle. In nucleotides, the CDR3 is TGTGCCAGCAGTCCTACCCGACAGGTGGGGGGCTACACCTTC. This codes for CASSPTRQVGGYTF.

The V and J genes are TRBV6-5 and TRBJ2-1; D not resolved. V shed 4 bases and J shed 6 bases, with 16 bases lying between them. The germline V gene has CDR1 MNHEY and CDR2 SVGAGI. The CDR3 covers 15 residues. Written as DNA, the CDR3 is TGTGCCAGCAGTTTGGCGGCCGTAAGAGTCAATGAGCAGTTCTTC. Translated, it gives CASSLAAVRVNEQFF.

The chain recombines TRBV7-3 with TRBJ2-7; 7 bases match TRBD2. This CDR3 contains 15 residues. The V segment lost 5 bases and the J segment 5 bases; nucleotides outside the gene matches: 12. Germline lookup yields CDR1 SGHTA and CDR2 FQGTGA. This CDR3 is CASSPGGAGTNEQYF. CDR3 nucleotide sequence: TGTGCCAGCAGCCCGGGGGGAGCGGGGACGAACGAGCAGTACTTC.

J is TRBJ1-2 and V is TRBV4-1; a weak D match, TRBD1 (5 bases). This CDR3 comprises 17 residues. Trimming shortened V by 4 bases and J by 4 bases, and 22 bases separated the two germline ends. Germline CDR1 is MGHRA and CDR2 is YSYEKL. CDR3 in amino acids: CASSPSGREEKVYGYTF. In nucleotides, the CDR3 is TGCGCCAGCAGCCCCAGCGGCAGGGAGGAAAAGGTCTATGGCTACACCTTC.

The CDR3 sequence: CASSSRTGQNYGYTF. In DNA form, the CDR3 reads TGTGCCAGCAGCTCTCGGACAGGGCAAAACTATGGCTACACCTTC. The chain is built from TRBV7-2 and TRBJ1-2, with 8 bases that match TRBD1. The CDR3 has 15 residues. J lost 2 bases, V lost 4 bases, and 6 bases had no gene match. Germline V gives CDR1 SGHTA, CDR2 FQGNSA. The full variable domain, rest sourced from reference TRBV7-2 and TRBJ1-2, is GAGVSQSPSNKVTEKGKDVELRCDPISGHTALYWYRQSLGQGLEFLIYFQGNSAPDKSGLPSDRFSAERTGGSVSTLTIQRTQQEDSAVYLCASSSRTGQNYGYTFGSGTRLTVV.

The J gene is TRBJ2-7, the V gene TRBV6-5; D perhaps matches TRBD2 (5 bases). Trimming cost V 6 bases and J 2 bases, with 17 bases left between them. Germline V gene sequence: CDR1 MNHEY, CDR2 SVGAGI. This CDR3 is built from 15 residues. CDR3 DNA sequence: TGTGCCAGCAGCCTACATGGGGAGAATACCTACGAGCAGTACTTC. Translation: CASSLHGENTYEQYF.

The chain combines TRBV2 with TRBJ1-1; D is perhaps TRBD1 (5 bases). The V and J ends lost 7 bases and 4 bases respectively, with 19 bases between them. The CDR3 extends over 15 amino acids. Germline values: CDR1 SNHLY, CDR2 FYNNEI. CDR3 loop: CASNIDQGFATEAFF. In nucleotides, the CDR3 is TGTGCCAGCAATATCGATCAGGGATTTGCCACTGAAGCTTTCTTT. Based on the CDR3 plus reference TRBV2 and TRBJ1-1, the full variable domain is EPEVTQTPSHQVTQMGQEVILRCVPISNHLYFYWYRQILGQKVEFLVSFYNNEISEKSEIFDDQFSVERPDGSNFTLKIRSTKLEDSAMYFCASNIDQGFATEAFFGQGTRLTVV.

J is TRBJ1-2 and V is TRBV28; D remains ambiguous. The CDR3 totals 13 residues. V gave up 4 bases and J gave up 8 bases, with 14 bases separating them. The V gene's germline CDR1 is MDHEN and CDR2 SYDVKM. The DNA for the CDR3 is TGTGCCAGCAGTTCGGAGGACCACCGGGGCTACACCTTC. Its protein is CASSSEDHRGYTF.